Below, 2 T cell receptor beta chains from the same sample are listed, as sequenced in a study of blood T cell repertoires in COVID-19. Sequencing used immunoSEQ multiplex PCR; TCRdb keeps in-frame clones, though not all of them. The sample records some 75,000 clones, about 88% being singletons. The sequencing input was peripheral blood. The receptors were gathered from a man between 65 and 80 years old with active or convalescent COVID-19.

V gene TRBV5-1 combines with J gene TRBJ2-3; 8 nucleotides line up with TRBD2. CDR3 size: 16 residues. Germline trimming cut 4 bases from V and 6 bases from J; bases unmatched to any gene: 13. In germline, CDR1 is SGHRS, CDR2 YFSETQ. The CDR3 bases are TGCGCCAGCAGCATCCAATGGAGCGGGGGCGGGGATACGCAGTATTTT. Its translation: CASSIQWSGGGDTQYF.

The V and J genes are TRBV7-8 and TRBJ2-2, with 10 bases identical to TRBD2. Trimming removed 2 bases from V and 6 bases from J; junction bases left unmatched: 3. Germline-derived CDR1 and CDR2 are SGHVS and FQNEAQ. The CDR3 runs to 15 residues. The CDR3 here is CASSLTAGGPGELFF. The CDR3 DNA follows: TGTGCCAGCAGCTTAACAGCGGGGGGGCCCGGGGAGCTGTTTTTT.